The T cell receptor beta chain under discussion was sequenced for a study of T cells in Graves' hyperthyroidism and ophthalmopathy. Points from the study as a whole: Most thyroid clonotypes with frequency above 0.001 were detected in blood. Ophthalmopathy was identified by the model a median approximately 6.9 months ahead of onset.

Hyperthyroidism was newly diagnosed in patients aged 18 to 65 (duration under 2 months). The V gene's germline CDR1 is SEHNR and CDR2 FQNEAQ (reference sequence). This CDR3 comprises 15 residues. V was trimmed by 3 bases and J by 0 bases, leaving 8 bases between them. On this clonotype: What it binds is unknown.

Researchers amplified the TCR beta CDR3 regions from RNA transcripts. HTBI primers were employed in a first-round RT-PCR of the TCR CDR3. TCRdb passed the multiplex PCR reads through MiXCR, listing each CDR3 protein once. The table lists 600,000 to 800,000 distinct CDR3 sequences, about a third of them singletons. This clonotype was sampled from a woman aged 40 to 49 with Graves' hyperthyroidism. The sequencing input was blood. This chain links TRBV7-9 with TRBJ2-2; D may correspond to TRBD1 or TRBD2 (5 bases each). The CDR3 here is CASSLGVSNTGELFF. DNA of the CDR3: TGTGCCAGCAGCTTGGGGGTATCGAACACCGGGGAGCTGTTTTTT.